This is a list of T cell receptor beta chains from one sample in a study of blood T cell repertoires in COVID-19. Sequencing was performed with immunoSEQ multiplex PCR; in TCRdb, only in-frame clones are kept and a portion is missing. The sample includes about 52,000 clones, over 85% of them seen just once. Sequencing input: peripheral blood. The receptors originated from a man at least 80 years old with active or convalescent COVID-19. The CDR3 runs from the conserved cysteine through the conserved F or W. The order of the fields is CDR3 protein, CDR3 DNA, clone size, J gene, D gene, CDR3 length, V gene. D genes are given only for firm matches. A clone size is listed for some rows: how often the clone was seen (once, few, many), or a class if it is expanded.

CASSVQGDEETQYF | TGTGCCAGTAGTGTACAGGGAGACGAAGAGACCCAGTACTTC | NA | TRBJ2-5 | NA | 14 | TRBV19
CASSFSGFAGELFF | TGTGCCAGCAGCTTTTCAGGGTTCGCCGGGGAGCTGTTTTTT | NA | TRBJ2-2 | NA | 14 | TRBV7-9
CASSRGTVGLAYEQYF | TGCGCCAGCAGCCGGGGTACCGTAGGACTAGCTTACGAGCAGTACTTC | NA | TRBJ2-7 | TRBD2 | 16 | TRBV5-1
CASSEAGGPEAFF | TGCGCCAGCAGTGAGGCGGGCGGGCCTGAAGCTTTCTTT | NA | TRBJ1-1 | NA | 13 | TRBV10-2
CASSYPDKNYGYTF | TGTGCCAGCAGTTACCCCGACAAAAACTATGGCTACACCTTC | NA | TRBJ1-2 | NA | 14 | TRBV28
CASSPSDSNQPQHF | TGTGCCAGCAGCCCCTCAGATAGCAATCAGCCCCAGCATTTT | NA | TRBJ1-5 | NA | 14 | TRBV6-5
CASSFVTGYYEQYF | TGTGCCAGCAGTTTTGTCACAGGTTACTACGAGCAGTACTTC | few | TRBJ2-7 | NA | 14 | TRBV28
CASSIGTGLEKLFF | TGTGCCAGCAGCATTGGGACAGGGCTTGAAAAACTGTTTTTT | NA | TRBJ1-4 | TRBD1 | 14 | TRBV6-2/TRBV6-3
CASTQGRNTGELFF | TGTGCCAGTACCCAGGGTAGGAACACCGGGGAGCTGTTTTTT | few | TRBJ2-2 | NA | 14 | TRBV19
CAWSEGHVYNSPLHF | TGTGCCTGGAGTGAGGGGCACGTCTATAATTCACCCCTCCACTTT | once | TRBJ1-6 | NA | 15 | TRBV30
CASSRQGAGLTEAFF | TGTGCCAGCAGCCGACAGGGGGCGGGGCTCACTGAAGCTTTCTTT | NA | TRBJ1-1 | TRBD1 | 15 | TRBV7-9
CASSLHPSSYEQYF | TGTGCCAGCAGTTTACATCCGAGCTCCTACGAGCAGTACTTC | NA | TRBJ2-7 | NA | 14 | TRBV27
CASSAGQPTDTQYF | TGCGCCAGCAGCGCGGGACAGCCCACAGATACGCAGTATTTT | NA | TRBJ2-3 | NA | 14 | TRBV5-1
CASTEGPTGYNEQFF | TGTGCCAGCACGGAGGGGCCAACAGGATACAATGAGCAGTTCTTC | NA | TRBJ2-1 | NA | 15 | TRBV7-2
CASSVVERDTQYF | TGTGCCAGCAGCGTAGTTGAGCGGGATACGCAGTATTTT | once | TRBJ2-3 | NA | 13 | TRBV9
CASSNGGRRYF | TGTGCCAGCAGTAACGGGGGGAGAAGGTACTTC | once | TRBJ2-4 | TRBD2 | 11 | TRBV6-2/TRBV6-3
CASSSSGWDTQYF | TGTGCCAGCAGCTCCTCCGGGTGGGATACGCAGTATTTT | NA | TRBJ2-3 | NA | 13 | TRBV11-1
CASSLKKGQSETQYF | TGTGCCAGCAGTTTAAAAAAAGGACAGTCAGAGACCCAGTACTTC | NA | TRBJ2-5 | NA | 15 | TRBV27
CASSVGSSGYNEQFF | TGTGCCAGCAGCGTAGGATCCTCAGGTTACAATGAGCAGTTCTTC | NA | TRBJ2-1 | NA | 15 | TRBV7-3
CASSGAQTGGGNTIYF | TGTGCCAGCAGCGGGGCCCAGACGGGAGGTGGAAACACCATATATTTT | once | TRBJ1-3 | NA | 16 | TRBV9
CASSPRRATDTQYF | TGTGCCAGCAGCCCCAGGCGGGCCACGGATACGCAGTATTTT | NA | TRBJ2-3 | NA | 14 | TRBV5-4
CASSYSNRAPSYEQYF | TGTGCCAGCAGTTACTCGAACAGGGCACCCTCCTACGAGCAGTACTTC | NA | TRBJ2-7 | NA | 16 | TRBV6-5
CASRRQGRSDEKLFF | TGTGCCAGCAGACGACAGGGGAGGAGCGATGAAAAACTGTTTTTT | NA | TRBJ1-4 | TRBD1 | 15 | TRBV11-2
CASSRGSTGETQYF | TGTGCCAGCAGCCGGGGGTCGACAGGAGAGACCCAGTACTTC | NA | TRBJ2-5 | NA | 14 | TRBV7-8
CASRHLASSRLSYEQYF | TGTGCCAGCAGACACCTAGCGTCATCCCGCCTCTCCTACGAGCAGTACTTC | few | TRBJ2-7 | NA | 17 | TRBV11-2
CASSFPPRRAFF | TGTGCCAGCAGTTTTCCCCCCCGCCGGGCTTTCTTT | NA | TRBJ1-1 | NA | 12 | TRBV28
CASSSGQSRYEQYF | TGTGCCAGCAGCTCGGGACAGTCTAGATACGAGCAGTACTTC | NA | TRBJ2-7 | TRBD1 | 14 | TRBV5-4
CASSSSGGANEQFF | TGTGCCAGCAGCTCTAGCGGGGGGGCAAATGAGCAGTTCTTC | NA | TRBJ2-1 | TRBD2 | 14 | TRBV28
CASSSTLRRGNYGYTF | TGTGCCAGCAGTTCCACCCTACGCCGGGGGAACTATGGCTACACCTTC | NA | TRBJ1-2 | NA | 16 | TRBV6-5
CASSLDRFPRETQYF | TGTGCCAGCAGCCTAGACAGGTTCCCGAGGGAGACCCAGTACTTC | few | TRBJ2-5 | NA | 15 | TRBV7-2